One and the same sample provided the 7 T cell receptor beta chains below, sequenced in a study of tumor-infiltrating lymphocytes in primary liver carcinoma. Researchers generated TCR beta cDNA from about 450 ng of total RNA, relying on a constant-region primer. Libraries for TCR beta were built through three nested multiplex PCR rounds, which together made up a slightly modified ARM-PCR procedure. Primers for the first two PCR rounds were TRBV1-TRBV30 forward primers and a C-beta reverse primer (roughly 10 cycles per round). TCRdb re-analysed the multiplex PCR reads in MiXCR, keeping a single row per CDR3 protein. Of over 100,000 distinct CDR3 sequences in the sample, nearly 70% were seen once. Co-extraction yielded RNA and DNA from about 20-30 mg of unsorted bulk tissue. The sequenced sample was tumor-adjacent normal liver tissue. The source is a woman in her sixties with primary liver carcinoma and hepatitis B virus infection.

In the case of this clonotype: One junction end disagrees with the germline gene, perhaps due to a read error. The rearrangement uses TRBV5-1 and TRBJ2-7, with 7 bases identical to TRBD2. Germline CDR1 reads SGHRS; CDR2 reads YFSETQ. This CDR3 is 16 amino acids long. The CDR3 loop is CSSNLSTAGVRPEQYF. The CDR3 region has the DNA TGCTCCAGCAACTTGTCAACGGCGGGAGTTAGACCCGAGCAGTACTTC.

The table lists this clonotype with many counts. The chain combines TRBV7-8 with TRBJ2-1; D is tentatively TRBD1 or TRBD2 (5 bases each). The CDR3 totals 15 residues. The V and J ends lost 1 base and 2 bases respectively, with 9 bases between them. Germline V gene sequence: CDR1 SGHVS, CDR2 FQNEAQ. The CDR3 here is CASSLGSGPYNEQFF. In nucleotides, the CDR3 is TGTGCCAGCAGCTTAGGATCGGGACCCTACAATGAGCAGTTCTTC.

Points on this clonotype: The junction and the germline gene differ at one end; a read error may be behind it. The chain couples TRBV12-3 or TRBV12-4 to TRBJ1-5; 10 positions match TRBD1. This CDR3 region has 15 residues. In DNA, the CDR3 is TGTGCCAGCTCTGTGACAGGGGGCCGTAATCAACCCCAGCATTTT. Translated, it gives CASSVTGGRNQPQHF.

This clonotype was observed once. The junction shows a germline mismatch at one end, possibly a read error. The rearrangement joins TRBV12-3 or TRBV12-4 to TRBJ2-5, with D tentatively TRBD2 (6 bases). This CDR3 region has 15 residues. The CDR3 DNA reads TGTGGCAGCAGTTTACGTATCGGGAGAGGAGAGACCCAGTACTTC. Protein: CGSSLRIGRGETQYF.

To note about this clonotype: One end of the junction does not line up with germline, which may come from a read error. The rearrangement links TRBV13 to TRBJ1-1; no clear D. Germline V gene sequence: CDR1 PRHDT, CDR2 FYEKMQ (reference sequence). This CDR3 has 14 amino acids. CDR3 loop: CASSFWRPNSEAFF. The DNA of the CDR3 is TGTGCCAGCAGCTTTTGGCGGCCGAACAGTGAAGCTTTCTTT.

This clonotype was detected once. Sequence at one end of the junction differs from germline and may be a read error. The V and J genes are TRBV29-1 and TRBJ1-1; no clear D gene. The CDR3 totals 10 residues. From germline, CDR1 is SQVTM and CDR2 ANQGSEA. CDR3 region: CNVEEVEAFF. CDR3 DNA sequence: TGTAACGTTGAGGAGGTTGAAGCTTTCTTT.

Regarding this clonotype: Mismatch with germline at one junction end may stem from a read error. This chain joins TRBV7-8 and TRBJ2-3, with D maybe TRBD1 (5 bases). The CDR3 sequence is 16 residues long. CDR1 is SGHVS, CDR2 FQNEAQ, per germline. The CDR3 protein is CASSLVNLLGTGTQYF. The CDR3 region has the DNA TGTGCCAGTAGCTTAGTAAACCTATTGGGCACAGGTACGCAGTATTTT.